These T cell receptor beta chains were read from a single sample in a study of blood T cell repertoires in COVID-19. The table came from immunoSEQ multiplex PCR; TCRdb's copy has only in-frame clones and leaves some out. The top ten clones hold around 10% of a sample with about 100,000 clones, over 80% of them seen once. Sequencing input: peripheral blood. The receptors originated from a man older than 75 with acute or convalescent COVID-19. Both conserved end residues are part of each CDR3. Each record gives: J gene, clone size, D gene, V gene, CDR3 DNA, CDR3 protein. D genes are given only for firm matches. The size field is filled for only some rows; it gives once, few, many or a size class.

J: TRBJ1-3; size: once; D: -; V: TRBV5-6; DNA: TGTGCCGCCAGCTCCGGGGAACCTGGAAACACCATATATTTT; CDR3: CAASSGEPGNTIYF
J: TRBJ1-2; size: -; D: TRBD1; V: TRBV5-4; DNA: TGTGCCAGCAGCGGGCGGACAGGGTTTAATGGCTACACCTTC; CDR3: CASSGRTGFNGYTF
J: TRBJ1-2; size: once; D: TRBD1; V: TRBV29-1; DNA: TGCAGCGCTGGACAGGGGGCGTACTATGGCTACACCTTC; CDR3: CSAGQGAYYGYTF
J: TRBJ2-2; size: -; D: TRBD1; V: TRBV13; DNA: TGTGCCAGCAGCCCCCGGGACAGGGTGGTGCCGGGGGAGCTGTTTTTT; CDR3: CASSPRDRVVPGELFF
J: TRBJ1-2; size: -; D: -; V: TRBV5-6; DNA: TGTGCCAGCAGCTTGGTCGGGGTATGGACCTTC; CDR3: CASSLVGVWTF
J: TRBJ2-1; size: -; D: TRBD2; V: TRBV6-5; DNA: TGTGCCAGCAGTTACGCGGGACTAGCGGGAGGCAATGAGCAGTTCTTC; CDR3: CASSYAGLAGGNEQFF
J: TRBJ1-1; size: -; D: -; V: TRBV5-6; DNA: TGTGCCAGCAGCTTGACCAGGTATACGAACACTGAAGCTTTCTTT; CDR3: CASSLTRYTNTEAFF
J: TRBJ1-1; size: once; D: -; V: TRBV6-2/TRBV6-3; DNA: TGTGCCAGCAGTTACTCTCAGTTGAACACTGAAGCTTTCTTT; CDR3: CASSYSQLNTEAFF
J: TRBJ2-2; size: few; D: TRBD1; V: TRBV19; DNA: TGTGCCAGTAGAACGACAGGGCCGTTCACCGGGGAGCTGTTTTTT; CDR3: CASRTTGPFTGELFF
J: TRBJ2-1; size: few; D: TRBD2; V: TRBV6-5; DNA: TGTGCCAGCAGATCCGGGACTAGCTCGTACAATGAGCAGTTCTTC; CDR3: CASRSGTSSYNEQFF
J: TRBJ2-1; size: once; D: -; V: TRBV28; DNA: TGTGCCACTACTGGACAGCGTGAGCAGTTCTTC; CDR3: CATTGQREQFF
J: TRBJ2-2; size: -; D: TRBD1; V: TRBV24-1; DNA: TGTGCCACCAGTGATGCTAGGACAGGGACCACCGGGGAGCTGTTTTTT; CDR3: CATSDARTGTTGELFF
J: TRBJ1-4; size: -; D: TRBD1; V: TRBV3-1/TRBV3-2; DNA: TGTGCCAGCAGCCAAGCGCAGGGGGATAATGAAAAACTGTTTTTT; CDR3: CASSQAQGDNEKLFF
J: TRBJ1-1; size: -; D: -; V: TRBV30; DNA: TGTGCCTGGAGTGGGGGGCCCGGTGGGACTGAAGCTTTCTTT; CDR3: CAWSGGPGGTEAFF
J: TRBJ1-5; size: -; D: -; V: TRBV23-1; DNA: TGCGCCAGCAGTCAACCGGGGGGCAAGGCCCTAGGGAGCAATCAGCCCCAGCATTTT; CDR3: CASSQPGGKALGSNQPQHF
J: TRBJ1-1; size: -; D: TRBD1; V: TRBV2; DNA: TGTGCCAGCAGGGGACAGGGCGGGGGCACTGAAGCTTTCTTT; CDR3: CASRGQGGGTEAFF
J: TRBJ2-7; size: -; D: -; V: TRBV24-1; DNA: TGTGCCACCAGTGACCCCAGGACTGGGATCTACGAGCAGTACTTC; CDR3: CATSDPRTGIYEQYF
J: TRBJ1-5; size: -; D: -; V: TRBV6-2/TRBV6-3; DNA: TGTGCCAGCAGTTACTCGGCAGGAAACGGTCAGCCCCAGCATTTT; CDR3: CASSYSAGNGQPQHF